This T cell receptor (beta chain) was captured in a study of graft-versus-host responses after intestinal transplantation. Study-level background: All recipients were given anti-thymocyte globulin induction, and tacrolimus and steroids were then administered for roughly 3 years.

General study results and limits: Researchers found GvH clones in recipient marrow, and some showed up first in ileum or blood.

Turning to this clone: Its specificity is not known.

Using immunoSEQ multiplex PCR, the repertoire was profiled, and TCRdb retains in-frame clones only, with some absent. Of about 100,000 clones in the sample, more than 80% are singletons; the top ten hold about 16%. This CDR3 spans 15 amino acids. Germline loops: CDR1 SGHVS, CDR2 FQNEAQ. V was clipped by 2 bases and J by 0 bases, with 10 bases between them. This clonotype originated in a human patient who received an intestinal transplant, so some T cells may come from the graft donor. This specimen was PBMCs, taken roughly 450 days after intestinal transplant. The gene calls are TRBV7-8 and TRBJ1-1; D might be TRBD1 (5 bases). The CDR3 here is CASSLLRDLNTEAFF. CDR3 sequence (DNA): TGTGCCAGCAGCTTATTACGGGACTTGAACACTGAAGCTTTCTTT.